This record covers a single T cell receptor beta chain. The ends were cut back, 0 bases at V and 1 base at J, with 13 bases in the middle. CDR1 SGHKS and CDR2 YYEKEE come from the germline V gene (reference sequence). The CDR3 runs to 16 residues. The sample originates from a study of spatial heterogeneity in lung cancer. Looking at the study overall: Alpha-chain sequences were detected in numbers that were consistently lower than beta-chain sequences.

The time point was: sample taken at primary tumor resection. Researchers sequenced whole RNA taken from tumor, nontumor lung or frozen PBMC without sorting. TCRdb recomputed calls from the 5' RACE reads with MiXCR, one row per CDR3 protein. This table has about 92,000 distinct CDR3 sequences, 9.5% to 15% appearing once. The sequence derives from a male donor with early-stage non-small cell lung cancer. This chain connects TRBV5-5 to TRBJ1-1; no definite D call. Sequenced material: PBMCs, taken at surgery. DNA of the CDR3: TGTGCCAGCAGCTTGGCACCAAAAACTAGGAACACTGAAGCTTTCTTT. This encodes CASSLAPKTRNTEAFF.